The present TCR beta chain was sequenced within a study of blood T cell repertoires in COVID-19. Study details: Italy, Spain and the United States were the sources of the convalescent and acute COVID-19 samples.

Looked up from germline, CDR1 is SGHDT and CDR2 is YYEEEE. The CDR3 is 14 amino acids. The V gene lost 5 bases and the J gene lost 0 bases, with 12 bases spanning the gap. In the original processing: The assay estimated nucleated cells by amplifying reference gene primers. Generated by immunoSEQ multiplex PCR, the TCRdb table keeps only in-frame clones and is missing some. The D gene and trimming were derived from the DNA, and the V and J assignments and clone size from that table. The sample holds roughly 81,000 clones; about 83% are singletons and the top ten take around two fifths. The sample comprised peripheral blood. The chain couples TRBV5-6 to TRBJ2-7; D gene ambiguous. The receptor's source is a man older than 75 with active or convalescent COVID-19. The CDR3 sequence is CASSLAFSSYEQYF. DNA for the CDR3: TGTGCCAGCAGTTTAGCATTCAGCTCCTACGAGCAGTACTTC.